The following is a T cell receptor (beta chain) sequence with its context. Donors consisted of healthy bone marrow donors. This specimen belongs to a study of cytomegalovirus exposure and HLA in healthy donors. This PCR relied on a set of 60 Vbeta primers and 13 Jbeta primers. The repertoire was sequenced with immunoSEQ multiplex PCR; TCRdb's copy has only in-frame clones and lacks some. Of approximately 200,000 clones listed, over 60% are singletons. Germline V gives CDR1 SGHAT, CDR2 FQDESV (reference sequence). With V trimmed by 8 bases and J by 10 bases, 13 bases remained unmatched. CDR3 size: 14 residues.

This receptor was identified in a man aged 25 to 40 in good health and CMV-seropositive. This chain connects TRBV11-1 to TRBJ2-1, with 8 bases that match TRBD2. The sequencing input was PBMCs. The CDR3 nucleotides are TGTGCCAGCGCGTTTCTAGCCGGGGGGGTCGAGCAGTTCTTC. Its protein product is CASAFLAGGVEQFF.